The rows below give T cell receptor beta chains drawn from one sample of a study of cytomegalovirus exposure and HLA in healthy donors. Sequencing used immunoSEQ multiplex PCR; TCRdb keeps in-frame clones, though not all of them. The repertoire holds fewer than 250,000 clones, with approximately 87% as singletons. The source material was PBMCs. The receptors come from a woman aged 18-29 years in good health and CMV-seronegative. Both conserved end residues are part of each CDR3. A D gene is named only where the DNA matches it firmly. Clone size is given for some rows only: seen once, a few or many times, or a class if the clone is expanded.

DNA,CDR3,V,size,J,D
TGTGCCAGCAGCGGTTGGGGGGAGACCCAGTACTTC,CASSGWGETQYF,TRBV9,-,TRBJ2-5,-
TGTGCCAGCAGTGCCCCTGGGACAGGGACCTACGAGCAGTACTTC,CASSAPGTGTYEQYF,TRBV2,-,TRBJ2-7,TRBD1
TGTGCCAGCAGCTCCCCCAGTAGGGAGCAGTACTTC,CASSSPSREQYF,TRBV11-2,few,TRBJ2-7,-
TGCGCCAGCAGCTTGGTGGGGGGCACCGGGGAGCTGTTTTTT,CASSLVGGTGELFF,TRBV5-1,-,TRBJ2-2,-
TGTGCCAGCAGTGACCCCCAGGGGTCCCCCTACAATGAGCAGTTCTTC,CASSDPQGSPYNEQFF,TRBV25-1,-,TRBJ2-1,-
TGCGCCAGCAGCCAAGGACTCGCTAACCAAGCTTTCTTT,CASSQGLANQAFF,TRBV4-1,-,TRBJ1-1,-
TGTGCCAGCAGTTTCACAGGGATGAACACTGAAGCTTTCTTT,CASSFTGMNTEAFF,TRBV2,-,TRBJ1-1,-
TGCAGCGTTGAAGTAGCGGGAGGGTATCAGCAGTACTTC,CSVEVAGGYQQYF,TRBV29-1,-,TRBJ2-7,TRBD2
TGTGCCAGCAGTGTATCCGGGACAGGGGGCGGCTATGGCTACACCTTC,CASSVSGTGGGYGYTF,TRBV27,-,TRBJ1-2,TRBD1
TGTGCCAGCCTACGCAACGTCGATGAGCAGTTCTTC,CASLRNVDEQFF,TRBV7-2,-,TRBJ2-1,-
TGCAGTGCCCCGGGGGGCTACACCTTC,CSAPGGYTF,TRBV20-1,-,TRBJ1-2,-
TGCGCCAGCAGCCAAGCTCGGGGCAGCGGGCTAGCCACCTACAATGAGCAGTTCTTC,CASSQARGSGLATYNEQFF,TRBV4-1,-,TRBJ2-1,-
TGCGCCAGCAGCTTGGTGGTAGGGGGCGTTACCTACGAGCAGTACTTC,CASSLVVGGVTYEQYF,TRBV5-1,-,TRBJ2-7,TRBD1